The next 30 T cell receptor beta chains were all read from a single sample in a study of human T cells and chemical hapten exposure. The time point: patch test 1, 2 weeks after DPC sensitization. Treatment in this sample: therapeutic diphenylcyclopropenone sensitization with weekly scalp DPC. TCRdb redid the calling of the RACE reads with MiXCR, one entry per CDR3 protein. The table lists 340,000 or so distinct CDR3 sequences, under 9% of them singletons, with around 8.4% in the top ten. The sequences come from whole blood, collected in connection with sensitization to the hapten diphenylcyclopropenone (DPC). The receptors come from a woman younger than 30 with alopecia areata. Some clones in this sample may be carry-over from other donors' samples.

Ten or more counts support this clonotype. The J gene is TRBJ2-3, the V gene TRBV5-1; D unclear. The germline V and J ends were trimmed by 0 bases and 0 bases, with 8 bases remaining between them. Per the germline V gene, CDR1 is SGHRS and CDR2 is YFSETQ. CDR3 length: 15 amino acids. The CDR3 DNA reads TGCGCCAGCAGCTTGGAGTTTGGCAGCACAGATACGCAGTATTTT. Its protein is CASSLEFGSTDTQYF.

This clonotype was observed a handful of times. The rearrangement joins TRBV7-9 to TRBJ1-4; D is possibly TRBD1 (5 bases). Germline V gene lookup returns CDR1 SEHNR and CDR2 FQNEAQ (reference sequence). This CDR3 spans 17 amino acids. Between the trimmed V and J ends, which lost 5 bases and 4 bases, there was a span of 20 bases. In nucleotides, the CDR3 is TGTGCCAGCAGCCCGAGAGTTGGGCAGGGCGTTAATGAAAAACTGTTTTTT. Translation: CASSPRVGQGVNEKLFF.

This clonotype has just a few counts. V is TRBV27 and J is TRBJ2-3; a weak D match, TRBD2 (5 bases). Germline CDR1 is MNHEY and CDR2 is SMNVEV (reference sequence). Between the trimmed V and J ends, which lost 2 bases and 5 bases, there was a span of 11 bases. The CDR3 totals 14 residues. This chain's CDR3 is CASSLEGGRDTQYF. The DNA of the CDR3 is TGTGCCAGCAGTTTAGAGGGTGGGAGAGATACGCAGTATTTT.

In this sample, this clonotype turned up a few times. This chain connects TRBV4-1 to TRBJ2-2; D not certain. Looked up from germline, CDR1 is MGHRA and CDR2 is YSYEKL. The V and J ends lost 3 bases and 0 bases respectively, with 14 bases between them. CDR3 length: 17 residues. CDR3 in DNA: TGCGCCAGCAGCCAGGAGACCTACAGAACGAACACCGGGGAGCTGTTTTTT. Translation: CASSQETYRTNTGELFF.

This clonotype was observed a few times. CDR3: CASGLAYGRDSNYGYTF. CDR3 sequence (DNA): TGTGCTAGTGGTTTGGCATACGGACGGGATTCTAACTATGGCTACACCTTC. This rearrangement joins TRBV12-5 to TRBJ1-2; D gene uncertain. CDR3 size: 17 residues. V was trimmed by 1 base and J by 0 bases, leaving 15 bases between them. The germline gives CDR1 LGHNT, CDR2 FRNRAP.

This clonotype occurred many times. The chain uses TRBV3-1 and TRBJ2-5; TRBD1 matches at 10 bases. V gave up 3 bases and J gave up 5 bases; unmatched junction bases: 6. From germline, CDR1 is LGHDT and CDR2 YNNKEL (reference sequence). This CDR3 is built from 15 residues. The CDR3 nucleotides are TGTGCCAGCAGCCAGAACCGGGACAGGGGTGAGACCCAGTACTTC. This gives the protein CASSQNRDRGETQYF.

The V gene is TRBV2, the J gene TRBJ2-3; the match to TRBD2 covers 8 bases. V lost 3 bases, J lost 2 bases, and 4 bases stayed unmatched. The CDR3 length is 15 residues. Germline V gives CDR1 SNHLY, CDR2 FYNNEI. The CDR3 spells CASSDPSGLTDTQYF. The CDR3 DNA reads TGTGCCAGCAGTGATCCTAGCGGGCTCACAGATACGCAGTATTTT.

DNA of the CDR3: TGTGCCAGCAGTTCCACGGGATCTCAGCCCCAGCATTTT. Protein: CASSSTGSQPQHF. The chain is built from TRBV6-6 and TRBJ1-5; D is uncertain. V was trimmed by 4 bases and J by 6 bases, leaving 10 bases between them. This CDR3 comprises 13 residues. The germline CDR1 and CDR2 sequences are MNHNY and SVGAGI (reference sequence).

This clonotype was observed a few times. This chain joins TRBV4-1 and TRBJ2-3, with TRBD2 identical over 10 bases. The germline gives CDR1 MGHRA, CDR2 YSYEKL. Germline trimming cut 0 bases from V and 3 bases from J; bases unmatched to any gene: 3. The CDR3 is 16 amino acids. The DNA for the CDR3 is TGCGCCAGCAGCCAAGAGAAACTAGCGGGGACAGATACGCAGTATTTT. Protein sequence: CASSQEKLAGTDTQYF.

The CDR3 loop reads CSALPLDSYNEQFF. The CDR3 DNA follows: TGCAGTGCCCTACCCCTGGACAGCTACAATGAGCAGTTCTTC. V gene TRBV20-1 combines with J gene TRBJ2-1, with a weak D call TRBD1 (6 bases). Trimming shortened V by 6 bases and J by 3 bases, and 15 bases separated the two germline ends. Germline CDR1 DFQATT, CDR2 SNEGSKA (reference sequence). The CDR3 runs to 14 residues.

V and J are TRBV7-2 and TRBJ2-7, with a tentative D call TRBD2 (6 bases). V shed 5 bases and J shed 2 bases, with 16 bases lying between them. Per germline, CDR1 SGHTA and CDR2 FQGNSA. This CDR3 region has 15 residues. For the CDR3, the DNA is TGTGCCAGCAGCGCCGTCCCCGGGGGACCCTACGAGCAGTACTTC. Its protein product is CASSAVPGGPYEQYF.

This clonotype was recorded a few times. J is TRBJ1-1 and V is TRBV28; weak D call: TRBD1 (5 bases). The CDR3 is made up of 14 amino acids. Germline V gene lookup returns CDR1 MDHEN and CDR2 SYDVKM. V lost 6 bases and J lost 0, with 11 bases in between. The CDR3, as DNA: TGTGCCAGCAGGCCGACAGCTTTGAACACTGAAGCTTTCTTT. It specifies CASRPTALNTEAFF.

A few counts support this clonotype. V and J are TRBV6-2 or TRBV6-3 and TRBJ1-6; D might be TRBD1 (5 bases). Trimming removed 0 bases from V and 10 bases from J, with 10 bases in between. The CDR3 is made up of 14 amino acids. The germline CDR1 and CDR2 sequences are MNHEY and SVGEGT. The DNA for the CDR3 is TGTGCCAGCAGTTACTCGAGTAGGGGATCACCCCTCCACTTT. Its protein is CASSYSSRGSPLHF.

Many counts were recorded for this clonotype. This chain joins TRBV20-1 and TRBJ2-3; 7 bases are a match to TRBD1. The V and J ends lost 1 base and 6 bases, in that order; junction bases with no gene match: 7. CDR3 length equals 14 residues. Looked up from germline, CDR1 is DFQATT and CDR2 is SNEGSKA (reference sequence). CDR3 protein: CSARVTTGADTQYF. In DNA form, the CDR3 reads TGCAGTGCTAGAGTTACCACAGGGGCTGATACGCAGTATTTT.

V and J are TRBV18 and TRBJ1-5; D might be TRBD1 (5 bases). The V gene's germline CDR1 is KGHSH and CDR2 LQKENI. This CDR3 is 15 amino acids long. V dropped 4 bases and J dropped 3 bases, with 13 bases sitting between them. CDR3 amino acids: CASSLLQAINQPQHF. The CDR3 DNA sequence: TGTGCCAGCTCACTGTTACAGGCGATCAATCAGCCCCAGCATTTT.

At least ten counts were recorded for this clonotype. The rearrangement joins TRBV6-1 to TRBJ2-7, with D unresolved. The CDR3 contains 13 residues. Trimming took off 7 bases at V and 3 bases at J, with 13 bases between the two ends. The V gene's germline CDR1 is MNHNS and CDR2 SASEGT. The CDR3 DNA is TGTGCCAGCACGAAGGAAAACTTCTACGAGCAGTACTTC. Protein product: CASTKENFYEQYF.

The chain recombines TRBV4-2 with TRBJ1-6; D ambiguous. V shed 1 base and J shed 3 bases, with 10 bases lying between them. Germline values: CDR1 LGHNA, CDR2 YNFKEQ. The CDR3 loop spans 16 amino acids. The CDR3 DNA reads TGTGCCAGCAGCCAAGCCCCCGGGTACTATAATTCACCCCTCCACTTT. This codes for CASSQAPGYYNSPLHF.

The chain joins TRBV15 to TRBJ1-6; 8 nucleotides line up with TRBD1. V gave up 7 bases and J gave up 7 bases; unmatched junction bases: 9. The CDR3 is 15 residues long. CDR1 and CDR2 (germline): LNHNV, YYDKDF (reference sequence). The CDR3 bases are TGTGCCACCAATTACGGGACAGGTACCAATTCACCCCTCCACTTT. Translating it yields CATNYGTGTNSPLHF. Variable domain in full (rest from reference TRBV15 and TRBJ1-6): DAMVIQNPRYQVTQFGKPVTLSCSQTLNHNVMYWYQQKSSQAPKLLFHYYDKDFNNEADTPDNFQSRRPNTSFCFLDIRSPGLGDTAMYLCATNYGTGTNSPLHFGNGTRLTVT.

The chain carries TRBV5-1 and TRBJ1-4; 7 nucleotides agree with TRBD1. This CDR3 has 15 residues. CDR1 and CDR2 from the germline V gene are SGHRS and YFSETQ. The V gene end was trimmed by 4 bases and the J gene end by 8 bases; junction bases not matched to a gene: 11. The CDR3 reads CASSTETGSQEKLFF. The CDR3 DNA reads as TGCGCCAGCAGCACTGAGACAGGGTCGCAAGAAAAACTGTTTTTT. Together with reference TRBV5-1 and TRBJ1-4, the CDR3 gives the full variable domain: KAGVTQTPRYLIKTRGQQVTLSCSPISGHRSVSWYQQTPGQGLQFLFEYFSETQRNKGNFPGRFSGRQFSNSRSEMNVSTLELGDSALYLCASSTETGSQEKLFFGSGTQLSVL.

V gene TRBV11-2 combines with J gene TRBJ1-6; TRBD1 aligns across 8 bases. Trimming took 5 bases from V and 6 from J; bases not matched to a gene: 3. The germline V gene has CDR1 SGHAT and CDR2 FQNNGV. The CDR3 is made up of 14 amino acids. The CDR3 DNA follows: TGTGCCAGCAGCCGTCAGGGGGCTAATTCACCCCTCCACTTT. Translated: CASSRQGANSPLHF.

V and J are TRBV12-3 or TRBV12-4 and TRBJ2-5; 8 nucleotides line up with TRBD2. V dropped 5 bases and J dropped 5; count of bases not matched to a gene: 7. The CDR3 runs to 14 residues. The CDR3 here is CASSLSGGVETQYF. The CDR3 bases are TGTGCCAGCAGTCTTTCGGGGGGGGTGGAGACCCAGTACTTC.

This clonotype was recorded at least ten times. The chain has TRBV2 and TRBJ2-6, with 9 bases lining up with TRBD1. The CDR3 length is 16 residues. Trimming removed 6 bases from V and 3 bases from J; junction bases left unmatched: 6. The germline gives CDR1 SNHLY, CDR2 FYNNEI. CDR3 nucleotide sequence: TGTGCCAGCAGGAGGACAGGGGCTGGTGGGGCCAACGTCCTGACTTTC. Translated: CASRRTGAGGANVLTF.

This clonotype has just a few counts. The chain combines TRBV6-7 with TRBJ2-1; a possible D gene is TRBD2 (7 bases). Being an ORF, TRBV6-7 has a function that is uncertain. The CDR3 runs to 18 residues. Trimming took off 5 bases at V and 6 bases at J, with 26 bases between the two ends. This CDR3 reads CASSPLSPRGAHSNEQFF. Written as DNA, the CDR3 is TGTGCCAGCAGTCCCCTATCTCCTCGGGGGGCCCATTCCAATGAGCAGTTCTTC.

There are many counts of this clonotype. The gene calls are TRBV18 and TRBJ2-3, with 8 bases fitting TRBD2. V gave up 6 bases and J gave up 4 bases; unmatched junction bases: 9. The CDR3 is 15 amino acids. The germline V gene has CDR1 KGHSH and CDR2 LQKENI. The DNA for the CDR3 is TGTGCCAGCTCCCGAGGACTAGCTGAGGCAGATACGCAGTATTTT. It is translated as CASSRGLAEADTQYF.

This clonotype was detected a few times. The chain joins TRBV9 to TRBJ1-3; D gene uncertain. The CDR3 has 17 amino acids. V was trimmed by 4 bases and J by 2 bases, leaving 19 bases between them. The germline gives CDR1 SGDLS, CDR2 YYNGEE. CDR3 loop: CASSTYSEGWPGNTIYF. In nucleotides, the CDR3 is TGTGCCAGCAGCACCTACTCTGAGGGTTGGCCTGGAAACACCATATATTTT.

This clonotype was counted between two and nine times. This chain uses TRBV28 with TRBJ2-7; TRBD1 might be the D (6 bases). V was pared by 4 bases and J by 0 bases, with 13 bases between. The germline CDR1 and CDR2 sequences are MDHEN and SYDVKM. The CDR3 runs 15 residues. The CDR3 coding sequence is TGTGCCAGCAGTTCCGACAGGCTAAGCTCCTACGAGCAGTACTTC. Its protein product is CASSSDRLSSYEQYF.

This chain uses TRBV12-3 or TRBV12-4 with TRBJ1-1; TRBD1 aligns across 7 bases. V was pared by 1 base and J by 0 bases, with 5 bases of the junction left unmatched. This CDR3 has 16 residues. CDR3 in amino acids: CASSLGTGAMNTEAFF. The CDR3 DNA reads as TGTGCCAGCAGTTTAGGAACAGGGGCCATGAACACTGAAGCTTTCTTT.

This clonotype was detected a few times. This sequence joins TRBV9 and TRBJ2-7, with D possibly being TRBD1 (6 bases). V lost 3 bases, J lost 0 bases, and 10 bases lay in between. This CDR3 is 14 amino acids long. CDR1 and CDR2 (germline): SGDLS, YYNGEE. Here the CDR3 DNA reads TGTGCCAGCAGCGCCGGGACATTCTCCTACGAGCAGTACTTC. Encoded protein: CASSAGTFSYEQYF.

V gene TRBV6-2 or TRBV6-3 combines with J gene TRBJ2-5, with a possible D match to TRBD1 (5 bases). The CDR3 is made up of 13 amino acids. Germline V lookup: CDR1 MNHEY, CDR2 SVGEGT. V shed 6 bases and J shed 2 bases, with 10 bases lying between them. The CDR3 here is CASSRRAQETQYF. The DNA of the CDR3 is TGTGCCAGCAGCCGCAGGGCACAAGAGACCCAGTACTTC.

This clonotype was detected only a few times. J is TRBJ2-2 and V is TRBV20-1, with 7 nucleotides matching TRBD2. V lost 5 bases and J lost 4; bases outside the gene matches: 10. The CDR3 runs 15 residues. From germline, CDR1 is DFQATT and CDR2 SNEGSKA (reference sequence). DNA for the CDR3: TGCAGTGCTGAGAGATCGGGGGGAAGCACCGGGGAGCTGTTTTTT. Its protein product is CSAERSGGSTGELFF.